Each of the 5 T cell receptor beta chains below was sequenced from the same sample in a study of blood T cell repertoires in COVID-19. Method: immunoSEQ multiplex PCR; TCRdb's copy keeps in-frame clones and lacks some. Here the sample spans under 120,000 clones, 80% to 90% being singletons. What was sequenced was peripheral blood. These receptors were taken from a human donor in a cohort sampled during active COVID-19.

This clone was detected many times. At the DNA level, this CDR3 is encoded by other sequences in the same sample as well. V and J are TRBV7-6 and TRBJ2-1; 11 nucleotides align to TRBD2. V was clipped by 1 base and J by 7 bases; unmatched bases: 3. CDR1 is SGHVS, CDR2 FNYEAQ, per germline. There are 15 residues in the CDR3. The CDR3 DNA reads as TGTGCCAGCAGCTTAGTTCCTAGCGGGGGGAATGAGCAGTTCTTC. This encodes CASSLVPSGGNEQFF.

The V gene is TRBV6-5, the J gene TRBJ1-2; TRBD1 agrees at 9 bases. With V trimmed by 7 bases and J by 5 bases, 5 bases remained unmatched. The germline CDR1 and CDR2 sequences are MNHEY and SVGAGI. This CDR3 has 13 amino acids. The CDR3 protein is CASTTDRGYGYTF. The CDR3 region has the DNA TGTGCCAGCACTACGGACAGGGGTTATGGCTACACCTTC.

This chain connects TRBV4-1 to TRBJ2-1, with 7 bases fitting TRBD2. The CDR3 spans 19 residues. V was clipped by 0 bases and J by 3 bases; unmatched bases: 14. The V gene's germline CDR1 is MGHRA and CDR2 YSYEKL. The CDR3 is CASSQEAVVAGVYYNEQFF. The CDR3 DNA sequence: TGCGCCAGCAGCCAAGAAGCCGTAGTGGCGGGAGTTTACTACAATGAGCAGTTCTTC.

The chain carries TRBV6-4 and TRBJ2-1, with 8 bases fitting TRBD2. In germline, CDR1 is MRHNA, CDR2 SNTAGT. Losses at the gene ends were 6 bases for V and 3 bases for J; bases not matched to a gene: 10. The CDR3 length is 16 residues. The CDR3 sequence is CASSAGSGGFYNEQFF. The CDR3, as DNA: TGTGCCAGCAGCGCAGGGAGCGGGGGATTCTACAATGAGCAGTTCTTC.

The chain combines TRBV19 with TRBJ2-1; a possible D gene is TRBD1 (6 bases). Germline V lookup: CDR1 LNHDA, CDR2 SQIVND (reference sequence). The CDR3 is 14 residues long. Trimming shortened V by 6 bases and J by 10 bases, and 19 bases separated the two germline ends. The CDR3, as DNA: TGTGCCAGTAGATGGGGGCCTAGCCTGGGCGAGCAGTTCTTC. Translated, it gives CASRWGPSLGEQFF.